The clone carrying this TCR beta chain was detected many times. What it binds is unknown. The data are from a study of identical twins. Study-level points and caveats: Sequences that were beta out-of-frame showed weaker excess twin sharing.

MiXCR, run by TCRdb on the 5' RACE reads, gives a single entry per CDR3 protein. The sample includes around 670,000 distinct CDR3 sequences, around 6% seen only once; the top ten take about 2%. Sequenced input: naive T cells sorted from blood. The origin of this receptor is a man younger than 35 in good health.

Written as DNA, the CDR3 is TGCAGCGTTGGCGGGAGTGTCTACGAGCAGTACTTC. This encodes CSVGGSVYEQYF. This rearrangement joins TRBV29-1 to TRBJ2-7, with 7 nucleotides matching TRBD2. This CDR3 is 12 amino acids long. Germline CDR1 is SQVTM and CDR2 is ANQGSEA. V shed 4 bases, J shed 3 bases, and the junction held 3 bases outside the gene matches.